The T cell receptor (beta chain) described here comes from a study of shared clonotypes between healthy human individuals. Study-wide results and caveats: Clonotype sharing among donors was expected to depend on sequencing depth. Relative to clonotypes present in all four donors, those not shared had lower generation probabilities.

All the donors were Caucasian adults who lived in Nashville, Tennessee. Here immunoSEQ multiplex PCR was the method, and the copy in TCRdb shows in-frame clones only, minus some. The sample holds roughly 1,500,000 clones; 95% to 99% are singletons and the top ten take 0.4% to 0.55%. The CDR3 contains 13 residues. CDR1 and CDR2 from the germline V gene are SGHNT and YYREEE (reference sequence). The V and J ends lost 3 bases and 4 bases respectively, with 10 bases between them. Turning to this clone: What it binds is unknown.

The sequenced sample consisted of naive CD4+ T cells sorted from blood. Subset described: CD45RA+ positively selected. The V call is TRBV5-4, the J call TRBJ1-1, with D perhaps TRBD1 (5 bases). The receptor comes from a man in his thirties or forties in good health. As DNA, the CDR3 is TGTGCCAGCAGCTCAGGGTCGCTCACTGAAGCTTTCTTT. The encoded protein is CASSSGSLTEAFF. Looking up the rest from reference TRBV5-4 and TRBJ1-1 gives the full variable domain: ETGVTQSPTHLIKTRGQQVTLRCSSQSGHNTVSWYQQALGQGPQFIFQYYREEENGRGNFPPRFSGLQFPNYSSELNVNALELDDSALYLCASSSGSLTEAFFGQGTRLTVV.